These 18 T cell receptor beta chains originate from one sample sequenced in a study of beta chain features in type 1 diabetes. Expressed TCRB transcripts were sequenced after all isolated RNA was converted to cDNA. Here immunoSEQ multiplex PCR was the method, and the copy in TCRdb shows in-frame clones only, minus some. This sample has some 230,000 clones; 7.5% to 10% occur once, and the top ten carry 0.03% to 0.04%. The source material was naive CD4+ T cells from blood. These receptors came from a woman aged 18-29 years in good health.

The chain recombines TRBV7-3 with TRBJ1-1; D is undetermined. Trimming removed 5 bases at V and 2 bases at J, with 9 bases between. This CDR3 contains 13 residues. The germline V gene encodes CDR1 SGHTA and CDR2 FQGTGA. CDR3 DNA: TGTGCCAGCAGCCGTGAGAGAAACACTGAAGCTTTCTTT. Translating gives CASSRERNTEAFF.

The V and J genes are TRBV30 and TRBJ2-7; D might be TRBD1 (5 bases). Per germline, CDR1 GTSNPN and CDR2 SVGIG (reference sequence). Trimming removed 2 bases from V and 2 bases from J, with 13 bases in between. The CDR3 is 14 residues long. The CDR3 sequence: CAWSLATATYEQYF. CDR3 in DNA: TGTGCCTGGAGTCTCGCGACAGCAACCTACGAGCAGTACTTC.

The chain is built from TRBV7-3 and TRBJ2-5; TRBD2 is a possible D gene (6 bases). The V and J ends lost 1 base and 5 bases respectively, with 14 bases between them. The CDR3 consists of 15 residues. Germline V gene lookup returns CDR1 SGHTA and CDR2 FQGTGA. Here the CDR3 DNA reads TGTGCCAGCAGCTTAAGGGGCCCGGGGAGGGAGACCCAGTACTTC. Amino acids: CASSLRGPGRETQYF.

This clone was seen a handful of times. This chain joins TRBV27 and TRBJ2-7; D is uncertain. Germline values: CDR1 MNHEY, CDR2 SMNVEV (reference sequence). The V and J ends lost 6 bases and 0 bases respectively, with 9 bases between them. This CDR3 spans 13 amino acids. The CDR3 loop is CASRTLSSYEQYF. The CDR3 coding sequence is TGTGCCAGCAGGACTCTGAGCTCCTACGAGCAGTACTTC.

This clone was counted a few times. V is TRBV5-1 and J is TRBJ1-5; 9 bases map to TRBD1. The CDR3 is 15 amino acids. Germline CDR1 SGHRS, CDR2 YFSETQ. After removal of 4 bases from V and 4 bases from J, the junction contained 6 bases not matched to a gene. CDR3 DNA: TGCGCCAGCAGCCCCGGGACAGGGTCGAATCAGCCCCAGCATTTT. This encodes CASSPGTGSNQPQHF.

The chain links TRBV7-3 to TRBJ2-1; TRBD1 matches at 7 bases. Germline V lookup: CDR1 SGHTA, CDR2 FQGTGA. The trim removed 3 bases at V and 1 base at J, leaving 3 bases unmatched. The CDR3 is made up of 15 amino acids. The DNA of the CDR3 is TGTGCCAGCAGCTTCGACAGGGCTTCCTACAATGAGCAGTTCTTC. Protein: CASSFDRASYNEQFF.

This chain connects TRBV6-6 to TRBJ1-4; D is perhaps TRBD1 (5 bases). V lost 0 bases and J 11 bases, leaving 13 bases between the germline ends. The CDR3 has 14 residues. Looked up from germline, CDR1 is MNHNY and CDR2 is SVGAGI (reference sequence). The CDR3: CASSYSSGEGKLFF. CDR3 sequence (DNA): TGTGCCAGCAGTTACTCGTCGGGGGAGGGGAAACTGTTTTTT.

The chain employs TRBV19 and TRBJ2-7; a possible D gene is TRBD1 (6 bases). V was shortened by 8 bases and J by 7 bases, with 15 bases between the two germline ends. The CDR3 loop spans 12 amino acids. From germline, CDR1 is LNHDA and CDR2 SQIVND (reference sequence). The DNA for the CDR3 is TGTGCCAGTGGGGGCAGGAACGGGGAGCAGTACTTC. Its translation is CASGGRNGEQYF.

This clone has only one observation. The chain recombines TRBV11-3 with TRBJ2-1, with TRBD1 matching over 9 bases. Trimming removed 5 bases from V and 3 bases from J; junction bases left unmatched: 5. The CDR3 length is 15 residues. Germline loops: CDR1 SGHNT, CDR2 YENEEA. The CDR3 reads CASSPRQGGYNEQFF. CDR3 coding DNA: TGTGCCAGCAGCCCCCGACAGGGGGGCTACAATGAGCAGTTCTTC.

This chain uses TRBV10-3 with TRBJ1-5; 9 bases map to TRBD1. V shed 3 bases and J 2 bases; nucleotides not matched to a gene: 8. The germline gives CDR1 ENHRY, CDR2 SYGVKD. The CDR3 extends over 17 amino acids. The CDR3 DNA reads as TGTGCCATCAGTGATAACAGGGGGCTCGGTGGCAATCAGCCCCAGCATTTT. Protein sequence: CAISDNRGLGGNQPQHF.

The chain links TRBV5-1 to TRBJ2-2, with D possibly TRBD1 on 6 matching bases. The CDR3 spans 17 residues. Germline CDR1 is SGHRS and CDR2 is YFSETQ. V was pared by 0 bases and J by 0 bases, with 12 bases between. The DNA of the CDR3 is TGCGCCAGCAGCTTGGCCGACAGGTTCGCGAACACCGGGGAGCTGTTTTTT. It codes for CASSLADRFANTGELFF.

The genes are TRBV5-1 and TRBJ2-2; D call uncertain. The CDR3 runs 13 residues. Germline V gene lookup returns CDR1 SGHRS and CDR2 YFSETQ. V shed 2 bases and J shed 4 bases, with 6 bases lying between them. CDR3 in DNA: TGCGCCAGCAGCTTTCGACTCACCGGGGAGCTGTTTTTT. Residues: CASSFRLTGELFF.

The CDR3, as DNA: TGTGCCAGCAGCGGGAGGGGACTAGCGGGAGTATCAGATACGCAGTATTTT. Translating it yields CASSGRGLAGVSDTQYF. The rearrangement joins TRBV9 to TRBJ2-3, with 14 positions matching TRBD2. The CDR3 has 17 residues. Germline values: CDR1 SGDLS, CDR2 YYNGEE. The V and J ends lost 3 bases and 4 bases, in that order; junction bases with no gene match: 7.

The chain employs TRBV28 and TRBJ1-3; TRBD1 aligns across 8 bases. The J segment lost 0 bases and the V segment lost 0 bases, leaving 1 base of the junction unmatched. Per germline, CDR1 MDHEN and CDR2 SYDVKM. The CDR3 is made up of 16 amino acids. CDR3 residues: CASSLWDRDSGNTIYF. The CDR3 region has the DNA TGTGCCAGCAGTTTATGGGACAGGGACTCTGGAAACACCATATATTTT. The entire variable domain, with the rest obtained from reference TRBV28 and TRBJ1-3, is as follows: DVKVTQSSRYLVKRTGEKVFLECVQDMDHENMFWYRQDPGLGLRLIYFSYDVKMKEKGDIPEGYSVSREKKERFSLILESASTNQTSMYLCASSLWDRDSGNTIYFGEGSWLTVV.

This clone was seen a handful of times. The chain recombines TRBV6-5 with TRBJ2-3; D is perhaps TRBD2 (5 bases). The CDR3 is made up of 15 amino acids. In germline, CDR1 is MNHEY, CDR2 SVGAGI. Deletions cut 5 bases from V and 6 bases from J, with 18 bases between. In DNA, the CDR3 is TGTGCCAGCAGTCCACGGCGCCTAGCCATGGATACGCAGTATTTT. This gives the protein CASSPRRLAMDTQYF.

V and J are TRBV6-1 and TRBJ1-6; tentatively, D is TRBD1 (5 bases). The CDR3 is 14 residues long. CDR1 and CDR2 (germline): MNHNS, SASEGT. The germline V and J ends were trimmed by 0 bases and 6 bases, with 6 bases remaining between them. The CDR3 loop reads CASSEAGVNSPLHF. The CDR3 DNA follows: TGTGCCAGCAGTGAAGCAGGGGTTAATTCACCCCTCCACTTT.

This clone occurred a few times. Other DNA sequences from this sample encode an identical CDR3 as well. Here the CDR3 reads CASSLGQGGDTQYF. The CDR3 region has the DNA TGCGCCAGCAGCTTGGGGCAAGGGGGTGATACGCAGTATTTT. V usage is TRBV5-1 and J usage is TRBJ2-3; D possibly corresponds to TRBD1 (6 bases). V lost 0 bases to trimming and J lost 6 bases, with 11 bases between them. CDR1 is SGHRS, CDR2 YFSETQ, per germline. The CDR3 spans 14 residues.

The J gene is TRBJ1-1, the V gene TRBV18, with 7 positions matching TRBD1. CDR3 length: 16 residues. The junction had 7 bases not matched to a gene; V was cut back by 1 base and J by 2 bases. CDR1 KGHSH and CDR2 LQKENI come from the germline V gene. The CDR3 nucleotides read TGTGCCAGCTCACCACGGGTGACAGGGCGAAACACTGAAGCTTTCTTT. Translating it yields CASSPRVTGRNTEAFF.